This T cell receptor (beta chain) was retrieved from a study of blood T cell repertoires in COVID-19. Germline CDR1 reads SGHTA; CDR2 reads FQGNSA. V was pared by 0 bases and J by 4 bases, with 7 bases between. The CDR3 is 13 amino acids. Clones were read by immunoSEQ multiplex PCR, and TCRdb kept only the in-frame ones, dropping some. The sample carries under 300,000 clones, approximately 90% recorded once. This TCR came from a woman in her thirties or forties with acute COVID-19. Sequencing input: PBMCs or T cells enriched from blood (not recorded which). The rearrangement joins TRBV7-2 to TRBJ2-7; the D gene is possibly TRBD2 (5 bases). This CDR3 reads CASSLAPGYEQYF. The DNA for the CDR3 is TGTGCCAGCAGCTTAGCCCCGGGGTACGAGCAGTACTTC.